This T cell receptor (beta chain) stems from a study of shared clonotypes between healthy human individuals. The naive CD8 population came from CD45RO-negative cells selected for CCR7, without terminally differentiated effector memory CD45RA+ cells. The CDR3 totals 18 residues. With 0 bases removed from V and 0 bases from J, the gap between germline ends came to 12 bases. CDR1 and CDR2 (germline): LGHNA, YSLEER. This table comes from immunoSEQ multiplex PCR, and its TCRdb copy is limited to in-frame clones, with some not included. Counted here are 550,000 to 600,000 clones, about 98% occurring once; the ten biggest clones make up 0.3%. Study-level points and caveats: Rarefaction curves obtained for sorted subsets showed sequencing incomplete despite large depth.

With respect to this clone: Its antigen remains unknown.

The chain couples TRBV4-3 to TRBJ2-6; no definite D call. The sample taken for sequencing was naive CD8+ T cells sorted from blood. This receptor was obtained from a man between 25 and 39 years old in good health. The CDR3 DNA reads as TGCGCCAGCAGCCAAGATACCAGTATGTACTCTGGGGCCAACGTCCTGACTTTC. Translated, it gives CASSQDTSMYSGANVLTF.